This is a list of T cell receptor beta chains from one sample in a study of T cells in Graves' hyperthyroidism and ophthalmopathy. TCRdb used MiXCR to reprocess the multiplex PCR reads, holding one entry per CDR3 protein. The sample carries roughly 300,000 distinct CDR3 sequences, less than 30% recorded once. Input material: blood. Receptors originate from a middle-aged man with Graves' hyperthyroidism that later progressed to Graves' ophthalmopathy. CDR3s include the opening cysteine and the closing phenylalanine or tryptophan. Fields, in order: J gene, clone size, V gene, D gene, CDR3 DNA, CDR3 protein. D genes are given only for firm matches. Clone size is not always given. Where it is, it says once, few, many or a class for expanded clones.

TRBJ2-7 | many | TRBV4-2 | . | TGTGCCAGCAGCATGCAGGGTAGTCACGAGCAGTACTTC | CASSMQGSHEQYF
TRBJ2-7 | many | TRBV12-3/TRBV12-4 | . | TGTGCCAGCAGTTTAGCGCAGGATAGCGGACTCTACGAGCAGTACTTC | CASSLAQDSGLYEQYF
TRBJ2-7 | . | TRBV12-3/TRBV12-4 | . | TGTGCCAGCAGTTTATCCAGACTAGTAAGAGAGCAGTACTTC | CASSLSRLVREQYF
TRBJ2-7 | many | TRBV29-1 | . | TGCAGCGTTGAATCGGGTGCATTCTCCGAGCAGTACTTC | CSVESGAFSEQYF
TRBJ1-5 | many | TRBV12-3/TRBV12-4 | . | TGTGCCAGCAGTCCTCCCCGTTGGGACGGCCTCAATCAGCCCCAGCATTTT | CASSPPRWDGLNQPQHF
TRBJ2-2 | . | TRBV28 | TRBD2 | TGTGCCAGCAGTTTCGGGACTAGCGGGGGGGCCACCGGGGAGCTGTTTTTT | CASSFGTSGGATGELFF
TRBJ2-2 | many | TRBV29-1 | . | TGCAGCGCTGGACCAAAGGGGGAGCTGTTTTTT | CSAGPKGELFF
TRBJ2-7 | many | TRBV5-1 | . | TGCGCCAGCAGCTTGCGGCAGGGGAGTTACGAGCAGTACTTC | CASSLRQGSYEQYF
TRBJ2-7 | . | TRBV7-2 | . | TGCGCCAGCAGCCAATTGTCGGGGACGGTCGAGCAGTACTTC | CASSQLSGTVEQYF
TRBJ2-4 | many | TRBV6-1 | TRBD1 | TGTGCCAGCAGATCCAAGGACAGGGATCAGGCTCAAAACATTCAGTACTTC | CASRSKDRDQAQNIQYF
TRBJ1-1 | many | TRBV20-1 | . | TGCAGTGCTAGAGATTTCAGCCTTGGGAACACTGAAGCTTTCTTT | CSARDFSLGNTEAFF
TRBJ2-7 | many | TRBV5-1 | TRBD1 | TGCGCCAGCAGCTCCGTCCCGGGACAGGGAGTGAACCTCTTCGGCTACGAGCAGTACTTC | CASSSVPGQGVNLFGYEQYF
TRBJ1-2 | many | TRBV18 | . | TGTGCCAGCTCTTCAGGCGGTCCCACCGGCTATGGCTACACCTTC | CASSSGGPTGYGYTF
TRBJ2-5 | . | TRBV7-2 | . | TGTGCCAGCAGGGATAACAAGGGTTGGTTTACCCAGTACTTC | CASRDNKGWFTQYF
TRBJ1-6 | . | TRBV13 | TRBD1 | TGTGCCAGCAGCCCCTTCTCAACCGGGACAGGGGGCTCACCCCTCCACTTT | CASSPFSTGTGGSPLHF
TRBJ2-2 | few | TRBV2 | . | TGTGCCAGCAGTGTCCCACGGGAGTTAGGTGCGAACACCGGGGAGCTGTTTTTT | CASSVPRELGANTGELFF
TRBJ2-2 | many | TRBV24-1 | . | TGTGCCACCAGGGAAACAGGGGGGGGCACCGGGGAGCTGTTTTTT | CATRETGGGTGELFF
TRBJ2-2 | many | TRBV24-1 | . | TGTGCCACCAGTGATCGGACCTACCCAACCGGGGAGCTGTTTTTT | CATSDRTYPTGELFF
TRBJ2-7 | many | TRBV7-2 | TRBD1 | TGTGCCAGCAGCTTAGTATGGGACAGTCCCTACGAGCAGTACTTC | CASSLVWDSPYEQYF
TRBJ2-5 | . | TRBV11-3 | . | TGTGCCAGCAGCGCCTCCGAGTGGGAGACCCAGTACTTC | CASSASEWETQYF
TRBJ1-1 | many | TRBV18 | . | TGTGCCAGCTCACCACAAAAGGATAACACTGAAGCTTTCTTT | CASSPQKDNTEAFF
TRBJ1-3 | many | TRBV6-5 | . | TGTGCCAGCAGGGCGGATTACTCTGGAAACACCATATATTTT | CASRADYSGNTIYF
TRBJ1-2 | . | TRBV6-1 | . | TGTGCCAGCAGACCCCCGGGGACCCCAATGGGGGGCTACACCTTC | CASRPPGTPMGGYTF
TRBJ2-7 | many | TRBV19 | TRBD1 | TGTGCCAGTAGTATCGGTATGGGACAGGGGTTCCCGGAGCAGTACTTC | CASSIGMGQGFPEQYF
TRBJ2-5 | many | TRBV11-2 | . | TGTGCCAGCAGCTTCGGGTGGGGTGGGGAGACCCAGTACTTC | CASSFGWGGETQYF
TRBJ2-5 | . | TRBV11-2 | TRBD1 | TGTGCCAGCACCCGACGGACAGGGGGCCTCGGTGAGACCCAGTACTTC | CASTRRTGGLGETQYF
TRBJ2-3 | many | TRBV5-1 | . | TGCGCCAGCAGCTCATCTAGGTACACAGATACGCAGTATTTT | CASSSSRYTDTQYF
TRBJ2-7 | many | TRBV29-1 | . | TGCAGCGTTGAGTTAGGGAGTCCGGGGGAGCAGTACTTC | CSVELGSPGEQYF
TRBJ2-1 | many | TRBV5-4 | . | TGTGCCAGCAGCTTGTTGGGGAGAACGGGTGAGCAGTTCTTC | CASSLLGRTGEQFF
TRBJ1-1 | . | TRBV20-1 | . | TGCAGTGCCCTTTCATCCGACACTGAAGCTTTCTTT | CSALSSDTEAFF
TRBJ2-6 | . | TRBV6-1 | . | TGTGCCAGCAGTGAAGCGCAGGACCCGACTTTC | CASSEAQDPTF
TRBJ2-7 | many | TRBV6-5 | TRBD1 | TGTGCCAGCAGCACTCTATCCCGGGACAGGTGGCACGAGCAGTACTTC | CASSTLSRDRWHEQYF
TRBJ2-7 | many | TRBV7-3 | TRBD2 | TGTGCCAGCAGCTTAAGGGGTAGGGCTAGCGGGAGGTACCCCTACGAGCAGTACTTC | CASSLRGRASGRYPYEQYF
TRBJ2-6 | many | TRBV11-2 | . | TGTGCCAGCAGAAGAGGGGGGGGCCCATTCTCTGGGGCCAACGTCCTGACTTTC | CASRRGGGPFSGANVLTF